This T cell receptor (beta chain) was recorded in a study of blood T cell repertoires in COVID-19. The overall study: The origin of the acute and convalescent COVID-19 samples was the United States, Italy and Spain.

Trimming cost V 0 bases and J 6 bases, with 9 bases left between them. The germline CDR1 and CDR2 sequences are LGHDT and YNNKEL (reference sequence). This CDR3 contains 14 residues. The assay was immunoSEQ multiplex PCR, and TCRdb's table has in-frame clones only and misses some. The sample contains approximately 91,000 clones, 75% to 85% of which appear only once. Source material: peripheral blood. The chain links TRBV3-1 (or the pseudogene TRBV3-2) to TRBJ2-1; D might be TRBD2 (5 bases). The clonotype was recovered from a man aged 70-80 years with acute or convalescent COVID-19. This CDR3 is CASSQDLRGNEQFF. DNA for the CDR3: TGTGCCAGCAGCCAAGATTTACGGGGCAATGAGCAGTTCTTC.